This TCR beta chain was sequenced for a study of PD-1 blockade in mismatch repair-deficient tumors (dated by TCRdb to between 2016 and 2019). For the study in its entirety: Between late 2013 and 2016, approximately 90 consecutive patients with some twelve mismatch repair-deficient cancer types, all previously treated and progressing, were enrolled in the trial. Tumor-associated T cell clones in the peripheral blood of patients responding to PD-1 blockade were tracked using deep sequencing of TCR CDR3 regions.

Worth noting for this clone: Its antigen is still unknown. Nothing much larger sits one base from this clone, and base qualities are not available.

On the study overall, not on this receptor specifically: Tumor-resident clones, often undetectable in blood before treatment, expanded rapidly after pembrolizumab and then contracted, generally before radiologic responses.

CDR1 and CDR2 (MNHEY, SMNVEV) derive from the germline V gene (reference sequence). V lost 8 bases and J lost 4 bases, and the count of bases not matched to a germline gene is 22. Including cysteine and phenylalanine, the CDR3 has 21 amino acids. The CDR3 DNA has 63 bases and is translated from base 1. The library was made by the immunoSEQ multiplex PCR assay. This immuneACCESS table, as held by TCRdb, lists in-frame sequences with V and J called but not all clones. Of the missing ones, under half trace to an unresolved V gene in checked studies; the others have no known cause. The sample has about 68,000 clones on record, roughly 80% of them singletons. Roughly 5.5% of the sample lies in the top ten. For every enrolled patient, mismatch repair deficiency was confirmed by either polymerase chain reaction or immunohistochemistry. TCR sequencing was carried out for three patients who responded to pembrolizumab therapy. The phase II trial prospectively tested pembrolizumab PD-1 blockade in advanced mismatch repair-deficient cancers regardless of tissue of origin. Serial peripheral blood T cell samples were collected before and at multiple times after starting PD-1 blockade. The timing of each blood sample was reported as weeks after the first dose of pembrolizumab.

This clonotype was sampled from an adult with mismatch repair-deficient cancer. Recombination connected TRBV27 to TRBJ2-6, with 11 central nucleotides matching TRBD2. The source was peripheral blood, collected 2 weeks after starting pembrolizumab. The DNA sequence is given as TGTGCCAGCCAAATGGGAGGTACTAGCGGGAGACCCTCGGGCGGGGCCAACGTCCTGACTTTC. Its amino acids are CASQMGGTSGRPSGGANVLTF.